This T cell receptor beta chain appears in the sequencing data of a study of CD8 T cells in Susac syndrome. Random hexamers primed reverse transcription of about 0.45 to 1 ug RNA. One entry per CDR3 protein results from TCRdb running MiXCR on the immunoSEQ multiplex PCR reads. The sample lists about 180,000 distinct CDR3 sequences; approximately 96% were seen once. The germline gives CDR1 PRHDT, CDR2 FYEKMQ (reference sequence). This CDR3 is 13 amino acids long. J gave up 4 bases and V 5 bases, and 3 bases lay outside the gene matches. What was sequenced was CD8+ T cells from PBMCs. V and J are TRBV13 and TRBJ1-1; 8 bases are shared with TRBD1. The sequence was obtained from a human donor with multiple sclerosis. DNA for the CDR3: TGTGCCAGCAGCGAAGACAGGGGCACTGAAGCTTTCTTT. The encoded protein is CASSEDRGTEAFF.